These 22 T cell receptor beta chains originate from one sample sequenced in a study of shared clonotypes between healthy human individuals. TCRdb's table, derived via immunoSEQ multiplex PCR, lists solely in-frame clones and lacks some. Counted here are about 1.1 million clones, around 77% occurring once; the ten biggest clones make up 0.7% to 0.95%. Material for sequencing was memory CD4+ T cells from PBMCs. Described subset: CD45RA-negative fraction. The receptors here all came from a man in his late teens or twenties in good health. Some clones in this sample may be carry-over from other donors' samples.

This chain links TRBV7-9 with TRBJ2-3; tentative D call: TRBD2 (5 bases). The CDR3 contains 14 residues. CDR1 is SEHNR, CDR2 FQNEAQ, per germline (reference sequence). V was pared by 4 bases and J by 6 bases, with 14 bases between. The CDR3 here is CASSSGLRRDTQYF. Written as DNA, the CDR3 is TGTGCCAGCAGCTCCGGACTCCGAAGGGATACGCAGTATTTT.

CDR3 residues: CASSPQGTWNTEAFF. The CDR3 DNA reads as TGTGCCAGTAGTCCACAGGGCACCTGGAACACTGAAGCTTTCTTT. This chain joins TRBV19 and TRBJ1-1, with D perhaps matching TRBD1 (6 bases). Trimming shortened V by 5 bases and J by 1 base, and 14 bases separated the two germline ends. The CDR3 totals 15 residues. Germline loops: CDR1 LNHDA, CDR2 SQIVND (reference sequence).

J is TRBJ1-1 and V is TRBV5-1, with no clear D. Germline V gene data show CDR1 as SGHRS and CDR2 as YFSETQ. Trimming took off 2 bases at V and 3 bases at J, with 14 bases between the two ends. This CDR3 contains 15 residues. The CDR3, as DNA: TGCGCCAGCAGCTTAACAGCGGTCCGTGACACTGAAGCTTTCTTT. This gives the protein CASSLTAVRDTEAFF.

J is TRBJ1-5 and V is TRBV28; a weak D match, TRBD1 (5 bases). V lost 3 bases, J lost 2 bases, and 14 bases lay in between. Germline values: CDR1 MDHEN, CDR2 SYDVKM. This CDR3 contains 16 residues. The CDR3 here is CASSFSRAGRNQPQHF. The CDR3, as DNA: TGTGCCAGCAGTTTCAGTAGGGCAGGGCGCAATCAGCCCCAGCATTTT.

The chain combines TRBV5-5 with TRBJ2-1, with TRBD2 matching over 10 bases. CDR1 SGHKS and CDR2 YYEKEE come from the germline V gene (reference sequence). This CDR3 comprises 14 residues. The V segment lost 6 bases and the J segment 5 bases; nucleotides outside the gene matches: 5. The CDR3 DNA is TGTGCCAGCACGCCGGGACTAGCGAACAATGAGCAGTTCTTC. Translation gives CASTPGLANNEQFF.

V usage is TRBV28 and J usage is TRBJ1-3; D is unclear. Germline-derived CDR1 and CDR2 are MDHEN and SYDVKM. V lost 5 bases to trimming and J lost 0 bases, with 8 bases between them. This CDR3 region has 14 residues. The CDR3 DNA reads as TGTGCCAGCAGTACACCCGTCTCTGGAAACACCATATATTTT. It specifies CASSTPVSGNTIYF.

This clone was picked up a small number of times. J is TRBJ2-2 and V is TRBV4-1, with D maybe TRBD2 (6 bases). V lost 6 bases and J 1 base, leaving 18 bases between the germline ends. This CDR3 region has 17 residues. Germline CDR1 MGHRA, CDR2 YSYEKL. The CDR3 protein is CASRESSWRENTGELFF. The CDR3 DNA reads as TGCGCCAGCAGGGAAAGCTCATGGCGGGAGAACACCGGGGAGCTGTTTTTT.

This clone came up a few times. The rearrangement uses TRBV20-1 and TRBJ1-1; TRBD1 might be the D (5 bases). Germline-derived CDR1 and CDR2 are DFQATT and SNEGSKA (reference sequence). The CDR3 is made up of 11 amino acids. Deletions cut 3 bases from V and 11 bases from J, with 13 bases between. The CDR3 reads CSARGVAWAFF. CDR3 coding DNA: TGCAGTGCTAGGGGGGTAGCATGGGCTTTCTTT.

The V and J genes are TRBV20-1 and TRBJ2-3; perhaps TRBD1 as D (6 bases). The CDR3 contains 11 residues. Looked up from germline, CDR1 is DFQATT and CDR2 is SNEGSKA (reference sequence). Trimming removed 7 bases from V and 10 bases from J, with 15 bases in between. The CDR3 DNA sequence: TGCAGTGGTCTACAGGGCCACCCGCAGTATTTT. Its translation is CSGLQGHPQYF.

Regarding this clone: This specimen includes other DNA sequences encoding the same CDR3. Here the CDR3 DNA reads TGTGCCAGTAGTATGTTGAATCAGCCCCAGCATTTT. Amino acids: CASSMLNQPQHF. The chain combines TRBV19 with TRBJ1-5; unclear D gene. The germline V gene has CDR1 LNHDA and CDR2 SQIVND (reference sequence). Trimming took off 3 bases at V and 4 bases at J, with 4 bases between the two ends. The CDR3 runs to 12 residues.

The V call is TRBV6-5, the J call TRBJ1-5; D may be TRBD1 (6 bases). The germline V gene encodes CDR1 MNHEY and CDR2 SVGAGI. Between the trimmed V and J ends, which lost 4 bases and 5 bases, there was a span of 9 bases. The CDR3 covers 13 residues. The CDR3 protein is CASSWGGHQPQHF. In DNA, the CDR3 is TGTGCCAGCAGTTGGGGGGGGCATCAGCCCCAGCATTTT.

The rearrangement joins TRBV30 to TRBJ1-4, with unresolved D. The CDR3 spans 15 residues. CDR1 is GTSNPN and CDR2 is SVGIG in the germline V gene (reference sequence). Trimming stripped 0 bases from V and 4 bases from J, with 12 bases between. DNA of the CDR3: TGTGCCTGGAGTGTATTCGGGCGGGGTAATGAAAAACTGTTTTTT. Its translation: CAWSVFGRGNEKLFF.

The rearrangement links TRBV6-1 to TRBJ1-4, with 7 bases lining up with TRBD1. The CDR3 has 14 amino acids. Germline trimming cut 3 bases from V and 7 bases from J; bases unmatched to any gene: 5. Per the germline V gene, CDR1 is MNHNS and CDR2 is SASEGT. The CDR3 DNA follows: TGTGCCAGCAGTGACCCCAGGGGGAGTGAAAAACTGTTTTTT. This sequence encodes CASSDPRGSEKLFF.

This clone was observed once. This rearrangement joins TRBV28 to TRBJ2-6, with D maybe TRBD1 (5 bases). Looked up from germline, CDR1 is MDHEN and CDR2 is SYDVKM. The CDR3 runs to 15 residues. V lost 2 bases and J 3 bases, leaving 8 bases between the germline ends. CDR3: CASSLGRVGANVLTF. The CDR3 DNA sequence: TGTGCCAGCAGTTTAGGCAGGGTTGGGGCCAACGTCCTGACTTTC.

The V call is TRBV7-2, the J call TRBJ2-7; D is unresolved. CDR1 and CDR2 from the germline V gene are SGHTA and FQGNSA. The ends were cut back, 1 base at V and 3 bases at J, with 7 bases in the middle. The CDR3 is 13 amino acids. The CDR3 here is CASSLGLNYEQYF. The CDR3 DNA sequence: TGTGCCAGCAGCTTAGGGCTAAACTACGAGCAGTACTTC.

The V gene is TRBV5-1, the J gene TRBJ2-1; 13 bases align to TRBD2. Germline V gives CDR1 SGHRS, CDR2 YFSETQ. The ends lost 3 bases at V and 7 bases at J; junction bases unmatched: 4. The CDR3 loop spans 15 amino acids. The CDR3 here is CASSYTSGRGNEQFF. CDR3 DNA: TGCGCCAGCAGCTACACTAGCGGGAGGGGGAATGAGCAGTTCTTC.

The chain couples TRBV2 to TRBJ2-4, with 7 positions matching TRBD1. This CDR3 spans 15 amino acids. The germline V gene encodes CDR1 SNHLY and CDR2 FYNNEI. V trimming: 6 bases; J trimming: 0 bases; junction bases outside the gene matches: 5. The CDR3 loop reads CASRATGIAKNIQYF. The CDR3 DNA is TGTGCCAGCAGGGCGACAGGGATAGCCAAAAACATTCAGTACTTC.

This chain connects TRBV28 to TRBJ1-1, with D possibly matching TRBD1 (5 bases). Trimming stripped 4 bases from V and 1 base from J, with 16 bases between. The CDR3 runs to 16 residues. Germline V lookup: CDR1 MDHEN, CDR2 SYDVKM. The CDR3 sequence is CASSSGSLQGNTEAFF. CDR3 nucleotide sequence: TGTGCCAGCAGTTCCGGGAGTCTCCAGGGGAACACTGAAGCTTTCTTT.

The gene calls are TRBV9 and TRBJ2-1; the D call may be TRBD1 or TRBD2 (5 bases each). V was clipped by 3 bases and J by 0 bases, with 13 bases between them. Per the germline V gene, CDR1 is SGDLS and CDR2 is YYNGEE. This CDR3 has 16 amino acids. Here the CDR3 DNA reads TGTGCCAGCAGCGGAGAGGGGACCGACTCCTACAATGAGCAGTTCTTC. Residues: CASSGEGTDSYNEQFF.

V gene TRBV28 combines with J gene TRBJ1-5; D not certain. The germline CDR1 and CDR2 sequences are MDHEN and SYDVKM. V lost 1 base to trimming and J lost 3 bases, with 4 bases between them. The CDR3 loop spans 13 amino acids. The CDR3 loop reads CASSLFTNQPQHF. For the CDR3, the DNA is TGTGCCAGCAGTTTATTCACCAATCAGCCCCAGCATTTT.

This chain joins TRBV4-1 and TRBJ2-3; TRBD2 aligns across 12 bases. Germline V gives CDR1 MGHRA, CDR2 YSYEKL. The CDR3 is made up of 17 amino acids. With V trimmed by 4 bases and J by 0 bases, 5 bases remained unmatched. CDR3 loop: CASSLGLAGTSTDTQYF. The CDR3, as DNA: TGCGCCAGCAGCCTCGGACTAGCGGGGACTAGCACAGATACGCAGTATTTT.

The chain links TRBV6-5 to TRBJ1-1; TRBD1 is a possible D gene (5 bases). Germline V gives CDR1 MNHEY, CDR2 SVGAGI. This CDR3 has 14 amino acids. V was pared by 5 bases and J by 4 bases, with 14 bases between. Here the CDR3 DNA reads TGTGCCAGCAGTCAAGGGGCTGAGGGCACTGAAGCTTTCTTT. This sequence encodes CASSQGAEGTEAFF.